The 18 T cell receptor beta chains listed next were all sequenced from one sample in a study of technical replicates of blood from a handful of donors. Profiling relied on immunoSEQ multiplex PCR, and the TCRdb table lists in-frame clones only, not all of them. Counted here are tens of thousands of clones, roughly 94% occurring once; the ten biggest clones make up 0.2% to 0.3%. The sequenced sample was T cells isolated from PBMCs. The receptors were sampled from a human donor in good health.

This chain connects TRBV28 to TRBJ2-1; D perhaps matches TRBD2 (6 bases). CDR1 MDHEN and CDR2 SYDVKM come from the germline V gene. This CDR3 is 16 amino acids long. The V and J ends lost 6 bases and 3 bases respectively, with 18 bases between them. CDR3 in amino acids: CASSLIPFGSYNEQFF. The CDR3 DNA is TGTGCCAGCAGCCTAATCCCCTTCGGGAGCTACAATGAGCAGTTCTTC.

The rearrangement joins TRBV21-1 to TRBJ2-7; the DNA was not compared with TRBD2, the D call given in the table. TRBV21-1 is termed a pseudogene. The CDR3 length is 14 residues. CDR3 sequence (DNA): TGTGCCAGCAGCCCTCATAGAGGGGACTGCGAGCAGTACTTC. Translation gives CASSPHRGDCEQYF.

The chain joins TRBV4-2 to TRBJ1-4; 9 bases line up with TRBD1. V lost 3 bases, J lost 6 bases, and 8 bases stayed unmatched. This CDR3 has 16 amino acids. The germline V gene encodes CDR1 LGHNA and CDR2 YNFKEQ. The CDR3 loop is CASSHPGTGWYEKLFF. In nucleotides, the CDR3 is TGTGCCAGCAGCCATCCCGGGACAGGGTGGTATGAAAAACTGTTTTTT.

This rearrangement joins TRBV19 to TRBJ2-7, with 7 bases matching TRBD1. V shed 4 bases, J shed 4 bases, and the junction held 4 bases outside the gene matches. CDR3 size: 13 residues. The germline CDR1 and CDR2 sequences are LNHDA and SQIVND (reference sequence). This CDR3 is CASSRQGIYEQYF. DNA for the CDR3: TGTGCCAGTAGTAGACAGGGTATTTACGAGCAGTACTTC.

The chain recombines TRBV6-5 with TRBJ2-3, with 7 nucleotides matching TRBD1. The CDR3 covers 15 residues. The trim removed 10 bases at V and 2 bases at J, leaving 12 bases unmatched. Germline V gives CDR1 MNHEY, CDR2 SVGAGI. CDR3 DNA: TGTGCCACTTCACCCCGACAGGGACCCACAGATACGCAGTATTTT. Translation: CATSPRQGPTDTQYF.

This chain joins TRBV10-2 and TRBJ2-5, with 7 positions matching TRBD2. Germline V CDR1 and CDR2: WSHSY, SAAADI. The CDR3 runs to 15 residues. The ends lost 6 bases at V and 5 bases at J; junction bases unmatched: 12. The CDR3 is CASRRREGELETQYF. In DNA form, the CDR3 reads TGCGCCAGCAGGAGAAGGGAGGGAGAACTTGAGACCCAGTACTTC.

The chain couples TRBV7-2 to TRBJ2-5, with 8 bases that match TRBD2. The CDR3 spans 15 residues. The V segment lost 6 bases and the J segment 5 bases; nucleotides outside the gene matches: 11. Germline V CDR1 and CDR2: SGHTA, FQGNSA. The CDR3 DNA reads TGTGCCAGCAGACTTGGGACTAGTCCCTTCGAGACCCAGTACTTC. Protein: CASRLGTSPFETQYF.

This chain connects TRBV11-3 to TRBJ1-6; D perhaps matches TRBD1 (6 bases). The CDR3 covers 16 residues. The ends were cut back, 3 bases at V and 6 bases at J, with 15 bases in the middle. Germline assignment: CDR1 SGHNT and CDR2 YENEEA. In DNA form, the CDR3 reads TGTGCCAGCAGCTTCAGGGGTTTGTCCGGTAATTCACCCCTCCACTTT. Residues: CASSFRGLSGNSPLHF.

This clone has more than one count but fewer than ten. This chain joins TRBV4-1 and TRBJ1-5, with 7 nucleotides matching TRBD1. The CDR3 consists of 13 residues. Germline V gene lookup returns CDR1 MGHRA and CDR2 YSYEKL. Trimming at V came to 3 bases and at J to 4 bases, leaving 0 bases not matched to a gene. The CDR3 loop reads CASSQDRNQPQHF. In DNA form, the CDR3 reads TGCGCCAGCAGCCAGGACAGGAATCAGCCCCAGCATTTT.

J is TRBJ2-1 and V is TRBV27, with 7 bases fitting TRBD2. The length of the CDR3 is 15 residues. Germline trimming cut 2 bases from V and 6 bases from J; bases unmatched to any gene: 7. CDR1 and CDR2 from the germline V gene are MNHEY and SMNVEV (reference sequence). Here the CDR3 reads CASSLNGLGINEQFF. The CDR3 nucleotides read TGTGCCAGCAGTTTAAATGGACTAGGTATCAATGAGCAGTTCTTC.

This chain uses TRBV6-6 with TRBJ1-5; D might be TRBD1 (6 bases). The CDR3 is 16 residues long. Per germline, CDR1 MNHNY and CDR2 SVGAGI (reference sequence). Trimming removed 4 bases at V and 1 base at J, with 14 bases between. CDR3 sequence reads: CASSFGTPLSNQPQHF. For the CDR3, the DNA is TGTGCCAGCAGTTTCGGGACACCGCTCAGCAATCAGCCCCAGCATTTT.

This chain links TRBV11-3 with TRBJ2-1; possibly TRBD2 for D (5 bases). Germline CDR1 and CDR2: SGHNT and YENEEA. The CDR3 sequence is 12 residues long. The germline V and J ends were trimmed by 1 base and 15 bases, with 13 bases remaining between them. The CDR3: CASSLGMGSGFF. The CDR3 nucleotides are TGTGCCAGCAGCTTAGGGATGGGGAGTGGGTTCTTC.

The chain joins TRBV5-5 to TRBJ1-5, with 7 bases aligning to TRBD1. This CDR3 comprises 17 residues. CDR1 and CDR2 (germline): SGHKS, YYEKEE (reference sequence). V trimming: 5 bases; J trimming: 0 bases; junction bases outside the gene matches: 11. The CDR3 bases are TGTGCCAGCAGTCAGGACCCAGGGGGATATAGCAATCAGCCCCAGCATTTT. It is translated as CASSQDPGGYSNQPQHF.

The chain joins TRBV4-2 to TRBJ2-6, with TRBD1 matching 10 bases. The CDR3 contains 19 residues. The ends lost 3 bases at V and 0 bases at J; junction bases unmatched: 8. Germline-derived CDR1 and CDR2 are LGHNA and YNFKEQ. CDR3 amino acids: CASSHPGTGDGSGANVLTF. The CDR3 bases are TGTGCCAGCAGCCACCCCGGGACAGGGGATGGCTCTGGGGCCAACGTCCTGACTTTC.

The chain is built from TRBV30 and TRBJ1-5; D call uncertain. This CDR3 comprises 16 residues. With 3 bases removed from V and 0 bases from J, the gap between germline ends came to 15 bases. The V gene's germline CDR1 is GTSNPN and CDR2 SVGIG (reference sequence). The CDR3, as DNA: TGTGCCTGGAGGCCGGCCCCGGGAAATAGCAATCAGCCCCAGCATTTT. It specifies CAWRPAPGNSNQPQHF.

This chain joins TRBV4-1 and TRBJ2-1; D unresolved. Trimming took 3 bases from V and 4 from J, leaving 7 bases between them. This CDR3 has 13 residues. The V gene's germline CDR1 is MGHRA and CDR2 YSYEKL. In DNA, the CDR3 is TGCGCCAGCAGCCAGGTACATTACAATGAGCAGTTCTTC. Translating it yields CASSQVHYNEQFF.

This rearrangement joins TRBV6-6 to TRBJ1-3; no firm D call. The germline CDR1 and CDR2 sequences are MNHNY and SVGAGI (reference sequence). The CDR3 is made up of 14 amino acids. V dropped 4 bases and J dropped 3 bases, with 10 bases sitting between them. The CDR3 reads CASSSEYGGNTIYF. DNA of the CDR3: TGTGCCAGCAGTTCTGAGTACGGTGGAAACACCATATATTTT.

This chain uses TRBV5-4 with TRBJ1-6; D may be TRBD1 (5 bases). This CDR3 has 15 residues. Germline values: CDR1 SGHNT, CDR2 YYREEE (reference sequence). V lost 0 bases and J lost 9, with 13 bases in between. In DNA, the CDR3 is TGTGCCAGCAGCTTGGGTAGGGGTGGGGTTTCACCCCTCCACTTT. It translates to CASSLGRGGVSPLHF.